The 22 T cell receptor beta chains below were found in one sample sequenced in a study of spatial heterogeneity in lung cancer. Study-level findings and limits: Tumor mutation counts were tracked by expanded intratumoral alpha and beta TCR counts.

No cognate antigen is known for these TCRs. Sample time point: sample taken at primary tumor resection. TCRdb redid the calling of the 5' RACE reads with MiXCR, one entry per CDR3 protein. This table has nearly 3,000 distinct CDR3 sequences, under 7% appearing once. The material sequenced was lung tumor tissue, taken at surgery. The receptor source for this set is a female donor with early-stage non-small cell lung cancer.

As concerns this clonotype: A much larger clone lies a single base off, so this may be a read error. The CDR3 nucleotides read TGTGCCAGCAGTGCCCCGGGACAGTTCGCTGGAGCTTTCTTT. Its protein product is CASSAPGQFAGAFF. The rearrangement uses TRBV2 and TRBJ1-1, with 7 positions matching TRBD1. The CDR3 spans 14 residues. Germline assignment: CDR1 SNHLY and CDR2 FYNNEI. Trimming took 4 bases from V and 10 from J; bases not matched to a gene: 12.

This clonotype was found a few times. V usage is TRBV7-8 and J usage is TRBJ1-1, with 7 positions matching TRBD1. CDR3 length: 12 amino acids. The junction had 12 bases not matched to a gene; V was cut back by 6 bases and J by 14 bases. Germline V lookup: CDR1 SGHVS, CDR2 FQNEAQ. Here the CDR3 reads CASSLARDSRFF. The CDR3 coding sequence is TGTGCCAGCAGTCTTGCACGGGACAGTCGATTCTTT.

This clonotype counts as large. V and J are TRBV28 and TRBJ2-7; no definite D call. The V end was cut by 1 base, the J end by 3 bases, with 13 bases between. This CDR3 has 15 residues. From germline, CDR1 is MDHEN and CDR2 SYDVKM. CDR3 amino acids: CASSLLGGSLYEQYF. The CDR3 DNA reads TGTGCCAGCAGTTTATTGGGCGGCAGCCTCTACGAGCAGTACTTC.

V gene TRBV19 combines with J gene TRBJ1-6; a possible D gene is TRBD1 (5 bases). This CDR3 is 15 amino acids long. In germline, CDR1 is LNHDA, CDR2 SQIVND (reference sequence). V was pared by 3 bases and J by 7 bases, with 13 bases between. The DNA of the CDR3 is TGTGCCAGTAGTATCACGTGGACACAGAATTCACCCCTCCACTTT. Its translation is CASSITWTQNSPLHF.

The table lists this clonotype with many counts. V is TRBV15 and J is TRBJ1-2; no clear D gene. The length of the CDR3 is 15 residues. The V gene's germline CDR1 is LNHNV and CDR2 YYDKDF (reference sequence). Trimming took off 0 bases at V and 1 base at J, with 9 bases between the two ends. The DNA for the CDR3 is TGTGCCACCAGCAGAGATCTTGGGAATAACTATGGCTACACCTTC. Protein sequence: CATSRDLGNNYGYTF.

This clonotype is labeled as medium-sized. The CDR3 loop is CASSPRTGRRDEQFF. The CDR3 region has the DNA TGTGCCAGCAGCCCTAGGACCGGGCGCCGGGACGAGCAGTTCTTC. The V and J genes are TRBV7-2 and TRBJ2-1; D may be TRBD1 or TRBD2 (5 bases each). The CDR3 runs to 15 residues. Germline V gives CDR1 SGHTA, CDR2 FQGNSA. V lost 5 bases and J lost 10, with 21 bases in between.

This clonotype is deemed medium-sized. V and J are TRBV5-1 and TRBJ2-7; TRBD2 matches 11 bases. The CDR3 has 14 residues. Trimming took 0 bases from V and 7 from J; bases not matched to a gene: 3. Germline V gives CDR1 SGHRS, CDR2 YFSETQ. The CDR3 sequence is CASSLGLAGLEQYF. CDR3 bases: TGCGCCAGCAGCTTGGGACTAGCGGGGCTAGAGCAGTACTTC. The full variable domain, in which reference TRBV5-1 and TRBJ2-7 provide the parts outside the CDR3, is KAGVTQTPRYLIKTRGQQVTLSCSPISGHRSVSWYQQTPGQGLQFLFEYFSETQRNKGNFPGRFSGRQFSNSRSEMNVSTLELGDSALYLCASSLGLAGLEQYFGPGTRLTVT.

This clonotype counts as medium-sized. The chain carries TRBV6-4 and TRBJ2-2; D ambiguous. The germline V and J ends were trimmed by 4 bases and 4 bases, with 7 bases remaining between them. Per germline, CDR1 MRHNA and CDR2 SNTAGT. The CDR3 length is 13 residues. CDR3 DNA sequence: TGTGCCAGCAGTGCTGAAGCCACCGGGGAGCTGTTTTTT. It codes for CASSAEATGELFF.

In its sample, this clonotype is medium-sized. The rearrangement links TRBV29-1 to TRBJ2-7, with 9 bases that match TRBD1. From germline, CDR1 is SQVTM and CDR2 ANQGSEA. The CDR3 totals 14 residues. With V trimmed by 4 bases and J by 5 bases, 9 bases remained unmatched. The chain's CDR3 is CSVVIGTGTHEQYF. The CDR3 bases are TGCAGCGTTGTGATAGGGACAGGGACCCACGAGCAGTACTTC.

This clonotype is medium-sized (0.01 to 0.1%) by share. The CDR3 region has the DNA TGTGCCAGCAGTTACTCGAGTGGGGCGCCCACTAATGAAAAACTGTTTTTT. Translating gives CASSYSSGAPTNEKLFF. The chain is built from TRBV6-5 and TRBJ1-4; tentatively, D is TRBD1 (5 bases). Germline CDR1 reads MNHEY; CDR2 reads SVGAGI. This CDR3 region has 17 residues. V lost 0 bases and J 2 bases, leaving 13 bases between the germline ends.

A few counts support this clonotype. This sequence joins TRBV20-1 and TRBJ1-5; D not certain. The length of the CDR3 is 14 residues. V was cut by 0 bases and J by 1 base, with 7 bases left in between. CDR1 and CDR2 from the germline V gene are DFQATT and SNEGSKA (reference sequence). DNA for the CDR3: TGCAGTGCTAGAGATCACACAAGCAATCAGCCCCAGCATTTT. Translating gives CSARDHTSNQPQHF.

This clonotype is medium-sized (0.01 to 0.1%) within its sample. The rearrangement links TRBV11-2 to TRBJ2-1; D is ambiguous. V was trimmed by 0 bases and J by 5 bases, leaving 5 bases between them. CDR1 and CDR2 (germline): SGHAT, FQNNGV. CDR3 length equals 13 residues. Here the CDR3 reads CASSLDRNNEQFF. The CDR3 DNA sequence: TGTGCCAGCAGCTTAGATCGGAACAATGAGCAGTTCTTC.

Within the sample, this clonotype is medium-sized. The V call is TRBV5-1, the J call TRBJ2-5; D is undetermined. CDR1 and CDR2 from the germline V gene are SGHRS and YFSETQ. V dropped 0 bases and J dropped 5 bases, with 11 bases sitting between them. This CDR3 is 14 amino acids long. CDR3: CASSLDRGGETQYF. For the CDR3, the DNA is TGCGCCAGCAGCTTGGATCGAGGCGGCGAGACCCAGTACTTC.

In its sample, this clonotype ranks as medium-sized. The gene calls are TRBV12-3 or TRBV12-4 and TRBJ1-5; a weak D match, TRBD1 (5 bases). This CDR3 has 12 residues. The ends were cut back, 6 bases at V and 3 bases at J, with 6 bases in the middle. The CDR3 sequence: CASRDNNQPQHF. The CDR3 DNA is TGTGCCAGCAGGGACAACAATCAGCCCCAGCATTTT.

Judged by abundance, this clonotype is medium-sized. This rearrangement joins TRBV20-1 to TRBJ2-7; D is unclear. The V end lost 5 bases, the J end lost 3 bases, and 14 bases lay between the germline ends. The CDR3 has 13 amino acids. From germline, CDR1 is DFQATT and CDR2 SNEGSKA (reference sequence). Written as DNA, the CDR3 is TGCAGTGCTCCCACCGGATTAGTCTACGAGCAGTACTTC. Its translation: CSAPTGLVYEQYF.

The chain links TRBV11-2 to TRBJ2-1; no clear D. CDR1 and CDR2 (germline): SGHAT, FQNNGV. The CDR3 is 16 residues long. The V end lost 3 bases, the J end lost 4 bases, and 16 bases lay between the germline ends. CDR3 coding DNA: TGTGCCAGCAGCTTGGATCCCCCCCGAAGTTACAATGAGCAGTTCTTC. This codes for CASSLDPPRSYNEQFF.

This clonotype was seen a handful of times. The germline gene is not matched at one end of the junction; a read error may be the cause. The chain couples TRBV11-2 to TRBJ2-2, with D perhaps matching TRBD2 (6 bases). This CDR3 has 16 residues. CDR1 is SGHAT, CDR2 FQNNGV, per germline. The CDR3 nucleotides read TGTGCCAGCAGCTTACTAGGAGGGTCGAACACCGGGGAGTTGTTTTTT. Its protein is CASSLLGGSNTGELFF.

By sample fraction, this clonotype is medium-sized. CDR3 residues: CASSVEVTANTEAFF. For the CDR3, the DNA is TGTGCCAGCAGCGTAGAGGTAACAGCCAACACTGAAGCTTTCTTT. The genes are TRBV9 and TRBJ1-1; D gene ambiguous. There are 15 residues in the CDR3. V was shortened by 0 bases and J by 2 bases, with 11 bases between the two germline ends. Germline lookup yields CDR1 SGDLS and CDR2 YYNGEE.

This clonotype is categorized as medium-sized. The CDR3 DNA sequence: TGTGCCAGCAGTTTACCAGGAAACTATGGCTACACCTTC. Translating it yields CASSLPGNYGYTF. The rearrangement links TRBV12-3 or TRBV12-4 to TRBJ1-2; D uncertain. Trimming took off 2 bases at V and 2 bases at J, with 6 bases between the two ends. The CDR3 covers 13 residues.

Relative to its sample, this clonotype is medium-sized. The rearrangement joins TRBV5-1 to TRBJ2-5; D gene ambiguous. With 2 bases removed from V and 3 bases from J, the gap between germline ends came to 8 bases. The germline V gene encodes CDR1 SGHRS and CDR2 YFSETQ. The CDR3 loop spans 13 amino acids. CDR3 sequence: CASSFGRKETQYF. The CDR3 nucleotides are TGCGCCAGCAGCTTCGGAAGGAAAGAGACCCAGTACTTC.

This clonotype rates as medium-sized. This CDR3 is CASSPLAGVETQYF. CDR3 bases: TGTGCCAGCAGCCCCCTAGCGGGGGTCGAGACCCAGTACTTC. J is TRBJ2-5 and V is TRBV12-3 or TRBV12-4; TRBD2 matches at 10 bases. There are 14 residues in the CDR3. With 6 bases clipped from V and 5 bases from J, the junction kept 6 bases outside the gene matches.

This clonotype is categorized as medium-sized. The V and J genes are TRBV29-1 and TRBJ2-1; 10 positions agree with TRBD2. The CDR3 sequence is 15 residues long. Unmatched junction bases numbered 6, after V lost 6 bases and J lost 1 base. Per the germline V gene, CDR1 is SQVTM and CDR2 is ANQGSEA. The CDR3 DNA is TGCAGCGTGGCCTCAGCGGGGGGGTCCTACAATGAGCAGTTCTTC. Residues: CSVASAGGSYNEQFF.